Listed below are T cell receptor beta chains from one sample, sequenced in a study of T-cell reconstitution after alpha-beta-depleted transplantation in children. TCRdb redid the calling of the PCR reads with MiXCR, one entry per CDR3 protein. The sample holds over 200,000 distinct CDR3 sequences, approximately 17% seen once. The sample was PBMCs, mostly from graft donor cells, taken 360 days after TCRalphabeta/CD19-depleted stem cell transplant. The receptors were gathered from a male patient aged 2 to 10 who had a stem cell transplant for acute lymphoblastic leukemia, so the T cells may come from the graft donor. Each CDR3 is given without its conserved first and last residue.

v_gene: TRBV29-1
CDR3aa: SVGEGFGNQPQH

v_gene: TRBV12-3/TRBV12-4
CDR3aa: ASTVAGGPGETQY

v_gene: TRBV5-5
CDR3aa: ASSLARLAGEQF

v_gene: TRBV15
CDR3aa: ATRDGGLGTQY

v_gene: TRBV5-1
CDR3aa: ASSLLSASSYDEQF

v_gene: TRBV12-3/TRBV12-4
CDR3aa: ATGRAGETQY

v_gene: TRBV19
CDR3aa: GAGSSPLH

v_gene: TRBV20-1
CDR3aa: SARDTSWGSNYGYT

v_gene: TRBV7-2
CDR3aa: ASSLAGTSGVETQY

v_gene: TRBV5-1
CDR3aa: ASCPTGGSYNEQF

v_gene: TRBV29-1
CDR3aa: SVSAYRSGASYEQY

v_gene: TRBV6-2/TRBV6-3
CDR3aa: ASSLPLDQPQH

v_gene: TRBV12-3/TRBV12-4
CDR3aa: ASSSDYNEQF

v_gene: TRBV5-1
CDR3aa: ASSGGAGDTQY

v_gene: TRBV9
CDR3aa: ASSVASQGHGYGYT

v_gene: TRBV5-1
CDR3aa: ASSLVLNHEQF

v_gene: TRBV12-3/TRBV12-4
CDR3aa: ASSLGTGRDEQY

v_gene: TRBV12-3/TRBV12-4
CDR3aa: ASRSGQGSEQF

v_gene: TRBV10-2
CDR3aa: ASGGDGYEQY

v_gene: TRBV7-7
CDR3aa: ASSLSDGTEAF

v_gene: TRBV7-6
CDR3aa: ASSPSPGVAKNIQY

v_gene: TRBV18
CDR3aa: ASSPGARQGIAADTQY

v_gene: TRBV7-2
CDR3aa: ASSLQGSSEKLF

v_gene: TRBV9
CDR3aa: ASSPGLAGIQETQY

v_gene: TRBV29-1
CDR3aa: SAPALSGTQY

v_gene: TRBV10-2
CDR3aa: ASSEPLLVGETQY

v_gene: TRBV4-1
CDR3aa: ASSRPLRTVVNYGYT

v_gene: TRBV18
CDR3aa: ASSRDRTSTDTQY

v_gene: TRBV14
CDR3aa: ASGRQGDLRGYT

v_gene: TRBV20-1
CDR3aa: SASQGGSNQPQH

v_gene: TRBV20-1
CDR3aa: SAEPGQGTYEQY

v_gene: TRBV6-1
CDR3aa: ASSLRDRGEKLF

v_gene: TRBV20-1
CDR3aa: SAYSGPLNRPQH

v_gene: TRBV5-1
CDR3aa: ASSLTRGSGPAEQY

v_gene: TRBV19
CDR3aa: ASNNLTPSGNTEAF

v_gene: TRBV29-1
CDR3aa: SVDDRIRYNEQF

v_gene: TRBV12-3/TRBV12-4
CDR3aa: ASSLALSGGHEQY

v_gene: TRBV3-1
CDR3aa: ASSQSLRGNEQF

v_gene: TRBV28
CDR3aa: ASIRDGYEQY

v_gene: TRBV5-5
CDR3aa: ASSWTGDSVSPLH

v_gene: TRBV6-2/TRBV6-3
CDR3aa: ASSSQTRYDEQF

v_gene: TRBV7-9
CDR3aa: ASSLILAPDYGYT

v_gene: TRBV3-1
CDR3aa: ASSQEGAGLAPEQF

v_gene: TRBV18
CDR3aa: ASSPRGRASSYNEQF

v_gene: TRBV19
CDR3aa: ASTRSTEAF

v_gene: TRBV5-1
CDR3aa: ASSLGGDPSYEQY

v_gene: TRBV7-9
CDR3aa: ASSSVRGYT

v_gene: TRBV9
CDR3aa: ASSASTGENEKLF

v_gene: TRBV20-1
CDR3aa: SALPFLVNEQF

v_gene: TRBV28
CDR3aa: ASKSHGTRGQETQY

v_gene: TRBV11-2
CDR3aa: ASRLGRVETQY

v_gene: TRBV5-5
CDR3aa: ASSFIPGQGYTDTQY

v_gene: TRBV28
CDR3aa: ASSPKGLAGTGELF

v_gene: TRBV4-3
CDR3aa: ASSQDQGFTGELF

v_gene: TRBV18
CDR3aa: ASSQGQPEQY

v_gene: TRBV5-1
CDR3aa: ASSLANSRDEQY

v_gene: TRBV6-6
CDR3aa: ASSYTNTGGYT

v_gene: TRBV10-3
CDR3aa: AIRLALPGNEQF

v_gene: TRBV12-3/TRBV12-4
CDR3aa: ASSVTGGARNTEAF